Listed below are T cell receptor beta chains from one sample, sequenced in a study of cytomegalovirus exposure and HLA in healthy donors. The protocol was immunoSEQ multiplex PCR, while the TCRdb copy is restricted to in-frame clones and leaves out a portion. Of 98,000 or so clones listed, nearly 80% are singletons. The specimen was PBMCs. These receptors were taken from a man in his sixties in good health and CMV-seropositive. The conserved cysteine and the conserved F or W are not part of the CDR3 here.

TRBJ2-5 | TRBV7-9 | ASQWDTASVEQY
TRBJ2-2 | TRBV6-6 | ASSYPQGVGTGELF
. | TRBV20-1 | SAGPIVEQY
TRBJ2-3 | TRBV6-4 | ASRSSGGYTDTQY
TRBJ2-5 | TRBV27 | ASSSAPPGTGGPETQY
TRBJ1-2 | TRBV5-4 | ASTTGQSWGGYT
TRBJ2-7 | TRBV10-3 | ATLLAGGYEQY
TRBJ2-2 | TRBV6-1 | ASSEALRGLVAGPTRELF
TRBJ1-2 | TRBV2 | ASSADRGNYGYT
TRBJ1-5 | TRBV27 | ASSSTGSNQPQH
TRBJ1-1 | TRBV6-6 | ASSSPGDTEAF
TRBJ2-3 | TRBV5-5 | ASRTGTDKGTQY
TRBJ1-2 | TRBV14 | ASSQEGRGSGYT
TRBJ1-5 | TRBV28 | ASRPYRGPRDQPQH
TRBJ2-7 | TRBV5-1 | ASSSDGIYEQY
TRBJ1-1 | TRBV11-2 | ATSRGDGTEAF
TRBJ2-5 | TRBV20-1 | SARDRETQY
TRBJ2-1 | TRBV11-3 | ASSLTSGGSLNEQF
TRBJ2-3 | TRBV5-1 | ASSPRTGSTDTQY
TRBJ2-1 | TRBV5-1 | ASSLAPSGGWDGQF
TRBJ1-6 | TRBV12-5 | ASGPGQTLNSPLH
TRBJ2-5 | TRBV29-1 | SVVQGGETQY
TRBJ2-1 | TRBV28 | ASSLGQGVRNEQF
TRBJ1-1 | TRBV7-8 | ASSLVAGAEAF
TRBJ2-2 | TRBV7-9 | ASSPSGRTRGGPNGELF
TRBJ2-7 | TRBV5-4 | ASSPGTGTGKFYEQY
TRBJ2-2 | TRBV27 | ASSPRVAGLTNTGELF
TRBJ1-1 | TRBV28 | ASAGDRSEAF
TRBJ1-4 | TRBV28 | ASSLFSNEKLF
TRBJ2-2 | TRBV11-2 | ASSYQGYTGELF
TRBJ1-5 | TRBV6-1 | ASSLSDSNQPQH
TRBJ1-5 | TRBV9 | ASSAYRVPRKSNQPQH
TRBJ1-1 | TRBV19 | ASRRGDRDVAEAF
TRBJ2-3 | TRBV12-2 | ASRRGLPTGGADTQY
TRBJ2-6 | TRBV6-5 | ASSRQRSGANVLT
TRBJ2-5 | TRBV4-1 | ASSPAPSSTLETQY
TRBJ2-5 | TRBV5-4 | ASSRTASQETQY
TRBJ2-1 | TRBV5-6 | ASSLVGGNLNEQF
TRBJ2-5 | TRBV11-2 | ASSLVRGNRETQY
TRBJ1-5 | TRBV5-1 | ASSLGTGYQPQH